A selection of T cell receptor beta chains follows, all from one sample in a study of cytotoxic CD8 clonotypes in ibrutinib-treated CLL. Profiling relied on immunoSEQ multiplex PCR, and the TCRdb table lists in-frame clones only, not all of them. The sample carries tens of thousands of clones, about 76% recorded once. This specimen consisted of PBMCs, obtained after 12 months of ibrutinib treatment. All receptors come from a human donor with chronic lymphocytic leukemia. Both conserved end residues are part of each CDR3. D genes are given only for firm matches. Clone size, where shown, is once, few, many, or a class for clones that have expanded.

.	TRBJ2-3	TRBV19	.	TGTGCCAGTAGTATAGAGAGGGCGGACGATACGCAGTATTTT	CASSIERADDTQYF
.	TRBJ2-5	TRBV18	.	TGTGCCAGCTCACCACTGGGGGATTCGCAAGAGACCCAGTACTTC	CASSPLGDSQETQYF
.	TRBJ1-5	TRBV6-5	.	TGTGCCAGCAGTTACTCGTTTAGGCGCAATCAGCCCCAGCATTTT	CASSYSFRRNQPQHF
.	TRBJ2-3	TRBV21-1	.	TGTGCCAGCAGCAAAGCGCTTCGGCGCGGGAGGGGAAATTGCACAGATACGCAGTATTTT	CASSKALRRGRGNCTDTQYF
.	TRBJ2-1	TRBV6-6	.	TGTGCCAGCGGGGGGGGCCCAGAGCGGTTCTTC	CASGGGPERFF
.	TRBJ2-5	TRBV5-1	TRBD2	TGCGCCAGCAGCTTTGGAACTAGCGGGGGGTACCAAGAGACCCAGTACTTC	CASSFGTSGGYQETQYF
few	TRBJ2-1	TRBV28	.	TGTGCCAGCAGTTTGGGGGGGGCTTTCTACAATGAGCAGTTCTTC	CASSLGGAFYNEQFF
.	TRBJ1-2	TRBV7-9	TRBD1	TGTGCCAGCAGCTCGGGGACAGGGGGCCCCGCCGCGGGGGGCTACACCTTC	CASSSGTGGPAAGGYTF
.	TRBJ2-2	TRBV7-2	.	TGTGCCAGCAGCTCCACCGGGGAGCTGTTTTTT	CASSSTGELFF
few	TRBJ2-3	TRBV6-4	TRBD2	TGTGCCAGCAGTGCAGCCGCCGGGGGGGCCACAGATACGCAGTATTTT	CASSAAAGGATDTQYF
.	TRBJ2-1	TRBV18	TRBD2	TGTGCCAGCTCACCCTGGTTGGGGACTAGCCAGAGCGATGAGCAGTTCTTC	CASSPWLGTSQSDEQFF
.	TRBJ2-1	TRBV18	.	TGTGCCAGCTCACCACCAAACCGGGACATCGTCTACAATGAGCAGTTCTTC	CASSPPNRDIVYNEQFF
.	TRBJ1-5	TRBV6-5	.	TGTGCCAGCAGGGACCAGACGGGGCAGCCCCAGCATTTT	CASRDQTGQPQHF
.	TRBJ1-1	TRBV28	.	TGTGCCAGCAGTTTTAGTTCACCACGTGAAGCTTTCTTT	CASSFSSPREAFF
.	TRBJ1-1	TRBV7-8	.	TGTGCCAGCAGCTTAGCGGACTCATACTGGGACACTGAAGCTTTCTTT	CASSLADSYWDTEAFF
.	TRBJ2-6	TRBV25-1	.	TGTGCCAGCAGTCTGGGGGAAGGGGGGGCCAACGTCCTGACTTTC	CASSLGEGGANVLTF
.	TRBJ1-2	TRBV29-1	.	TGCAGCGTTGGCGGCGTTGCCTATGGCTACACCTTC	CSVGGVAYGYTF
.	TRBJ1-6	TRBV28	.	TGTGCCAGCAGTTGGGTAGGGCATAATTCACCCCTCCACTTT	CASSWVGHNSPLHF
.	TRBJ2-2	TRBV28	.	TGTGCCAGCATACCCAACAGCGGGCCAATCACCGGGGAGCTGTTTTTT	CASIPNSGPITGELFF
.	TRBJ1-4	TRBV19	.	TGTGCCAGTAGCCCCCGTGGGGAAAAACTGTTTTTT	CASSPRGEKLFF